This TCR beta chain came from a study of OX40 agonist ivuxolimab in advanced cancers. Regarding the study in general: Ivuxolimab, which targeted the costimulatory receptor OX40 (CD134), was an agonistic, fully human IgG2 monoclonal antibody. Intravenous ivuxolimab was administered to patients every 2 weeks at six dose levels: 0.01, 0.1, 0.3, 1.5, 3 and 10 mg/kg. Patients were allowed to have had prior anti-PD-1, anti-PD-L1 or anti-CTLA-4 therapy, and approximately 40% of the dose-escalation patients had been treated with checkpoint inhibitors. The purpose of peripheral TCRbeta sequencing was to test whether ivuxolimab changed TCR sequence diversity and led to clonal T-cell expansion. Partial responses occurred in three dose-escalation patients, of whom one had hepatocellular carcinoma and two had cutaneous melanoma. Among the 50 to 55 dose-escalation patients, about 20 had hepatocellular carcinoma, 15 or so melanoma, 9 renal cell carcinoma and 9 head and neck cancer. The paper covers the monotherapy dose-escalation part of the phase I ivuxolimab trial, which included N of about 56 patients. In the dose-escalation cohort, 82.7% of patients were male, and the mean age was approximately 64 years, with a range of about 20 to 79.

On this clone: The antigen it binds to is not known. Qualities for individual bases were not recorded, and no much larger clone is one base off.

From cysteine to phenylalanine, the CDR3 is 15 amino acids long. CDR3 DNA only is kept here, 45 bases in frame from base 1. The germline V gene provides CDR1 ENHRY and CDR2 SYGVKD. Trimming removed 9 bases from V and 7 bases from J; the gene matches leave 14 bases unexplained. General study outcomes and caveats: Low levels of normalized T-cell clonal expansion were also seen in some nonresponding patients. After ivuxolimab, expanded clones were on average more numerous among CD8+ T cells than among CD4+ T cells. Clonal expansion of both CD4+ and CD8+ blood T cells was observed from baseline to week 6 at doses 0.1 to 3.0 mg/kg. In partial responders in the 0.1-3.0 mg/kg groups, normalized peripheral clonal expansion was found to be among the lowest, especially among CD8+ T cells. The antigen specificity of the clonally expanded peripheral T cells was not determined.

Genomic DNA was extracted from sorted cells for sequencing of the TCRbeta CDR3 region. TCRbeta CDR3 regions were sequenced using the immunoSEQ Assay. As stored in TCRdb, this immuneACCESS dataset retains in-frame rearrangements with V and J assigned. A fraction of the clones does not appear; measured against another copy, unresolved V genes explain less than half of the discrepancy, and the remainder lacks a known reason. For this sample the table gives more than 75,000 clones, of which 70% to 90% were detected only once. Around 5.1% of the sample lies in the top ten. The trial excluded patients who had a history of autoimmune disease or were on systemic immunosuppression. Peripheral blood for TCR sequencing was collected from all dose cohorts at baseline, on cycle 4 day 1, and on cycle 7 day 1. The samples were taken from a phase I, first-in-human, multicenter, open-label dose-escalation trial of ivuxolimab. The trial enrolled adults with locally advanced or metastatic head and neck squamous cell, hepatocellular, melanoma or renal cell carcinoma. Before TCR sequencing, CD4+ and CD8+ T cells were separately sorted from peripheral blood.

The TCR was taken from an adult with an advanced solid tumor such as melanoma, head and neck, liver or kidney cancer. The V and J genes are TRBV10-3 and TRBJ2-1; TRBD1 aligns with 8 central bases. The starting material was CD4+ or CD8+ T cells sorted from blood, obtained in a trial of the OX40 agonist ivuxolimab. In nucleotide form, the sequence is TGTGCCATGTCATCCGGGACAGGCCTTCAGAATGAGCAGTTCTTC. Its translation is CAMSSGTGLQNEQFF.